The present T cell receptor (beta chain) was sequenced within a study of beta chain features in type 1 diabetes. Study-wide findings and caveats: Insertions at VDJ junctions were less frequent in type 1 diabetes patients. These patients also deleted more nucleotides at the same junctions. In every one of the four CD4+ subsets, TCRB CDR3s were moderately but significantly shorter in Type 1 diabetes patients.

About this clone itself: The antigen is unknown. One end of the junction is discordant with germline, which a read error may explain.

CDR3 length: 15 residues. The germline gives CDR1 SGHVS, CDR2 FQNEAQ. As every portion of the isolated RNA was reverse transcribed, the sequencing read expressed TCRB transcripts. Profiling relied on immunoSEQ multiplex PCR, and the TCRdb table lists in-frame clones only, not all of them. The table has 200,000 to 300,000 clones, about 20% seen once; the top ten hold 0.025% to 0.035%. The V and J genes are TRBV7-8 and TRBJ1-1, with a weak D call TRBD1 (6 bases). The sequence was collected from a woman aged 35 to 49 with type 1 diabetes. Material: naive CD4+ T cells from blood. Here the CDR3 reads CASILLGGPNTEAFF. As DNA, the CDR3 is TGTGCCAGCATCTTATTAGGGGGACCGAACACTGAAGCTTTCTTT. The complete variable domain, with remaining parts taken from reference TRBV7-8 and TRBJ1-1, reads GAGVSQSPRYKVAKRGQDVALRCDPISGHVSLFWYQQALGQGPEFLTYFQNEAQLDKSGLPSDRFFAERPEGSVSTLKIQRTQQEDSAVYLCASILLGGPNTEAFFGQGTRLTVV.